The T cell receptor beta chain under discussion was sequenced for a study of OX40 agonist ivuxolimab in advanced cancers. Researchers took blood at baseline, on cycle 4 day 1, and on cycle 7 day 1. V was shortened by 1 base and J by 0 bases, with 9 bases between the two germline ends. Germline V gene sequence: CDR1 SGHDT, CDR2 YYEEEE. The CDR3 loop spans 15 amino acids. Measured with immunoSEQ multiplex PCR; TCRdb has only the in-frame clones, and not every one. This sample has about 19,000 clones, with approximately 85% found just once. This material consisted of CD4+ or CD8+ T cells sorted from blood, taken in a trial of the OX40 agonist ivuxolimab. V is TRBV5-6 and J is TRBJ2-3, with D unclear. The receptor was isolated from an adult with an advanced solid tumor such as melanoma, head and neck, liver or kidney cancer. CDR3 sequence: CASSLSRTSTDTQYF. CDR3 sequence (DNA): TGTGCCAGCAGCTTGAGCAGGACGAGCACAGATACGCAGTATTTT.